This record concerns one T cell receptor beta chain sequence. Its antigen remains unknown. This specimen comes from a study of a mutant IDH1 vaccine in newly diagnosed glioma. Study background: Vaccines were begun 4-6 weeks after radiotherapy alone, or with temozolomide cycles. Mean patient age was around 40 years; approximately 60% were male and roughly 38% female. Visits V12 and V13 fell at weeks 35 and 47, respectively. Regarding the study as a whole: Of all patients, around 94% showed vaccine-induced immune responses.

Profiled with immunoSEQ multiplex PCR; TCRdb holds only in-frame clones, not every one. The sample records about 55,000 clones, approximately 80% being singletons. The V gene end was trimmed by 2 bases and the J gene end by 8 bases; junction bases not matched to a gene: 15. CDR1 and CDR2 (germline): SGHNT, YYREEE (reference sequence). The CDR3 sequence is 16 residues long. Documented time point: week 47, end of study. Doses consisted of 300 ug of mutant IDH1 20-mer peptide each, paired with topical imiquimod. This rearrangement joins TRBV5-4 to TRBJ1-2; 7 bases align to TRBD1. This TCR derives from a middle-aged woman with glioma. Some clones in this sample may be carry-over from other donors' samples. Sequencing used PBMCs, obtained from a glioma patient whose treatment included an IDH1 peptide vaccine. The CDR3 loop is CASSFGVGDSSLGYTF. CDR3 DNA sequence: TGTGCCAGCAGCTTTGGAGTGGGGGACAGCTCTCTAGGCTACACCTTC.